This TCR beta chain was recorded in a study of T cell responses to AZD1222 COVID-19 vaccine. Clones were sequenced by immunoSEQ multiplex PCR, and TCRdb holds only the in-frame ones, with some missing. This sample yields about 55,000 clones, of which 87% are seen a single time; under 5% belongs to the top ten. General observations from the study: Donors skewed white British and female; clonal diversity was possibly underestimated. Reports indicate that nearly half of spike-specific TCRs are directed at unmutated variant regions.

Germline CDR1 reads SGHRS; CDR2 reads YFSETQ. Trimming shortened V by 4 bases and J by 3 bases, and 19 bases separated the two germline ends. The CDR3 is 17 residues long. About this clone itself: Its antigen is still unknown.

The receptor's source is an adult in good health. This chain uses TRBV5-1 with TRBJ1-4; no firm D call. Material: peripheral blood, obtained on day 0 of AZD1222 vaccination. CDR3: CASSTGASLTANEKLFF. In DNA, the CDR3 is TGCGCCAGCAGCACGGGAGCCAGTCTTACAGCTAATGAAAAACTGTTTTTT.